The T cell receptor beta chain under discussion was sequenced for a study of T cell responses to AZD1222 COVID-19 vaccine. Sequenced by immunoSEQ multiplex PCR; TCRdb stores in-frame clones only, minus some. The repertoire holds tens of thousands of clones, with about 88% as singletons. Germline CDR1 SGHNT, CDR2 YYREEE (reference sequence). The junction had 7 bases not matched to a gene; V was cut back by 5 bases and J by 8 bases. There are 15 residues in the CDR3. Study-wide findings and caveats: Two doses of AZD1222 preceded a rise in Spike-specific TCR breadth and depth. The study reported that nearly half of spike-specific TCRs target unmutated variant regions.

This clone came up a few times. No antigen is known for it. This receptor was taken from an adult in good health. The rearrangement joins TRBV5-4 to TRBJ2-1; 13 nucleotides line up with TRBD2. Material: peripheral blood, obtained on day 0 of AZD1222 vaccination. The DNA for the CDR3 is TGTGCCAGCAGTGGACTAGCGGGAGCTCAGGATGAGCAGTTCTTC. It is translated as CASSGLAGAQDEQFF. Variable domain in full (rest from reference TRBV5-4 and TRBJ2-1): ETGVTQSPTHLIKTRGQQVTLRCSSQSGHNTVSWYQQALGQGPQFIFQYYREEENGRGNFPPRFSGLQFPNYSSELNVNALELDDSALYLCASSGLAGAQDEQFFGPGTRLTVL.